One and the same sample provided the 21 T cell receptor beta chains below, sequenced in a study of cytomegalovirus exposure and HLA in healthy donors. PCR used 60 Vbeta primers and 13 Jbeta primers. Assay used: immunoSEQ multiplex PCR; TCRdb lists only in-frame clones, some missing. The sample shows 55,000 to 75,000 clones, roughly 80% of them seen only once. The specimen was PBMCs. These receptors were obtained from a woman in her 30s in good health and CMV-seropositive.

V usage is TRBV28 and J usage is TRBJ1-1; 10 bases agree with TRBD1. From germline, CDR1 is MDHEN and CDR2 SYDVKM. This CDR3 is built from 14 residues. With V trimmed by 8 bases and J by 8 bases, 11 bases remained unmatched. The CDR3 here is CASLSPTGGVEAFF. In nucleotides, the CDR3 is TGTGCCAGCCTTTCACCGACAGGGGGCGTGGAAGCTTTCTTT.

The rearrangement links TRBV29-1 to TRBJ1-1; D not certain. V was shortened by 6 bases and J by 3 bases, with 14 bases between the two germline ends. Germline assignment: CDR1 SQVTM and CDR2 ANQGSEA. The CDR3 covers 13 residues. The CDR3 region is CSVEKKLDTEAFF. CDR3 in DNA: TGCAGCGTCGAGAAGAAACTCGACACTGAAGCTTTCTTT.

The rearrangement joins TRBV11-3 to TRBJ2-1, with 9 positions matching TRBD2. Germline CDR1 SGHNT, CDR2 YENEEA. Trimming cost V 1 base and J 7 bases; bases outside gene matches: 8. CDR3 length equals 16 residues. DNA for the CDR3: TGTGCCAGCAGCTTAGGGCTTAGCGGGAGTGGGAATGAGCAGTTCTTC. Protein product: CASSLGLSGSGNEQFF.

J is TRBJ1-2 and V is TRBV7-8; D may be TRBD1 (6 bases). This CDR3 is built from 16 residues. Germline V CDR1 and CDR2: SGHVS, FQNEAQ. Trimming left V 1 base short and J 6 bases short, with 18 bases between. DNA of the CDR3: TGTGCCAGCAGCTTAGACATTCAGGGGTTAGGCAATGGCTACACCTTC. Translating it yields CASSLDIQGLGNGYTF.

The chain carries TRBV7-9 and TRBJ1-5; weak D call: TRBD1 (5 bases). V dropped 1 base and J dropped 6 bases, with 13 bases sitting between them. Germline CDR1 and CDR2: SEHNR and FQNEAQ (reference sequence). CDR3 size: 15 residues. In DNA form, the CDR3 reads TGTGCCAGCAGCTTAGAGGGACTAGGGAGTCAGCCCCAGCATTTT. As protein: CASSLEGLGSQPQHF. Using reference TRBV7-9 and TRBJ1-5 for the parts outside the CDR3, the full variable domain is DTGVSQNPRHKITKRGQNVTFRCDPISEHNRLYWYRQTLGQGPEFLTYFQNEAQLEKSRLLSDRFSAERPKGSFSTLEIQRTEQGDSAMYLCASSLEGLGSQPQHFGDGTRLSIL.

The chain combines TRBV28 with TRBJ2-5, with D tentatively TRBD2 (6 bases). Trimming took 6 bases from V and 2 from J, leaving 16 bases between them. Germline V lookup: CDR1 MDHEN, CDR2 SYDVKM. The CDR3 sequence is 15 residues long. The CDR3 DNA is TGTGCCAGCAGGCCCGGGGGAGCGTCACAAGAGACCCAGTACTTC. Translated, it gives CASRPGGASQETQYF.

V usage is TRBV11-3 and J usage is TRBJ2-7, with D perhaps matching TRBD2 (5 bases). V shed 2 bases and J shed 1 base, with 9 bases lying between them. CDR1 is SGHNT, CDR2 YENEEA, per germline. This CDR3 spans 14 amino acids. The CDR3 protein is CASSLNSASYEQYF. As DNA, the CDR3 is TGTGCCAGCAGCTTAAATAGCGCTTCCTACGAGCAGTACTTC. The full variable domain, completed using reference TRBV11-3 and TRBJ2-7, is EAGVVQSPRYKIIEKKQPVAFWCNPISGHNTLYWYLQNLGQGPELLIRYENEEAVDDSQLPKDRFSAERLKGVDSTLKIQPAELGDSAVYLCASSLNSASYEQYFGPGTRLTVT.

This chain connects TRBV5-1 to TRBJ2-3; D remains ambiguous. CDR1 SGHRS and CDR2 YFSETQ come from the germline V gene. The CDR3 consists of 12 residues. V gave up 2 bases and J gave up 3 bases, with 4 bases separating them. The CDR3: CASSFGTDTQYF. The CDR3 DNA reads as TGCGCCAGCAGCTTCGGGACAGATACGCAGTATTTT.

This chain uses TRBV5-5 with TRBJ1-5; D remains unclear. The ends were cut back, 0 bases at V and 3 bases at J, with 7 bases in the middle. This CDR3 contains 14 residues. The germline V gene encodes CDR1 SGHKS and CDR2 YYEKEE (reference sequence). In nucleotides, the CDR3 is TGTGCCAGCAGCTTGGTGGCATACAATCAGCCCCAGCATTTT. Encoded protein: CASSLVAYNQPQHF.

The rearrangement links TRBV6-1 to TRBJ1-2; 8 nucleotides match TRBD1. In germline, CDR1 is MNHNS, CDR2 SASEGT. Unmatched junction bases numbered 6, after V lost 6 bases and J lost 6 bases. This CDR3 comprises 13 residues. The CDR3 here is CASSGDRQNGYTF. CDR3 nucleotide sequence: TGTGCCAGCAGCGGGGACAGGCAAAATGGCTACACCTTC.

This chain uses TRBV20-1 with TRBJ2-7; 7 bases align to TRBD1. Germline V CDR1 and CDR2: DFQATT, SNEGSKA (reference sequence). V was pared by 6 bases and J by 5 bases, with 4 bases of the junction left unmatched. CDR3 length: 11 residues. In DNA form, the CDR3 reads TGCAGTGCCCAAACAGGGGACGAGCAGTACTTC. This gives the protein CSAQTGDEQYF.

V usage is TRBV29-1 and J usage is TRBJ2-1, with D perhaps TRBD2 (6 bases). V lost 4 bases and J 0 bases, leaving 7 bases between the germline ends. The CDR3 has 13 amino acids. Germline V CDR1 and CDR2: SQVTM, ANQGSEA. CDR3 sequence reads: CSVGTTSYNEQFF. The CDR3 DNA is TGCAGCGTTGGGACTACCTCCTACAATGAGCAGTTCTTC.

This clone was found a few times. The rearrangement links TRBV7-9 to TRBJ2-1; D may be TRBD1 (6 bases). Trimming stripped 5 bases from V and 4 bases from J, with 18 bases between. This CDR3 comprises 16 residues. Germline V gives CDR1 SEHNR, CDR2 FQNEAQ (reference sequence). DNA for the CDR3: TGTGCCAGCAGCGGACACAGGGTTACCTTATACAATGAGCAGTTCTTC. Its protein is CASSGHRVTLYNEQFF.

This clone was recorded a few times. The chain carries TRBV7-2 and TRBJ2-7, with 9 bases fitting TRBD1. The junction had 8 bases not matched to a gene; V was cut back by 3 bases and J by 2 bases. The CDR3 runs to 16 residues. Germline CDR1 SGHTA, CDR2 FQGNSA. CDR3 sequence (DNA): TGTGCCAGCAGCTTCGCTACCGGGACAGGGACCTACGAGCAGTACTTC. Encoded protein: CASSFATGTGTYEQYF.

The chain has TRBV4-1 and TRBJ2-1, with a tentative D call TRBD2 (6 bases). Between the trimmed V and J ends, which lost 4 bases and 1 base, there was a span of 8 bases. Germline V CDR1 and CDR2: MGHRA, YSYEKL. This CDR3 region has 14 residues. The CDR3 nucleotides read TGCGCCAGCAGCCCTCGGGAGTCCTACAATGAGCAGTTCTTC. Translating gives CASSPRESYNEQFF.

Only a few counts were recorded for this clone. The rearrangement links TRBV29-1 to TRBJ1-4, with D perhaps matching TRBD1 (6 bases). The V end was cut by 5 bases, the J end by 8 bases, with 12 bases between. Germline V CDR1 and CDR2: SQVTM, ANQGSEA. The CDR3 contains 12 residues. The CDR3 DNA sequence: TGCAGCGTTAGGGGGGGAACAGAAAAACTGTTTTTT. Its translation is CSVRGGTEKLFF.

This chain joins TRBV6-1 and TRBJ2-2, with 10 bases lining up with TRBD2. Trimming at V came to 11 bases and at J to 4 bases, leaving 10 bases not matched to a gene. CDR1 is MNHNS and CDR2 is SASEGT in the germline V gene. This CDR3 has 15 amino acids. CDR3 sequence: CASRPLAGVTGELFF. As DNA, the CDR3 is TGTGCCTCCCGGCCCCTAGCGGGAGTCACCGGGGAGCTGTTTTTT.

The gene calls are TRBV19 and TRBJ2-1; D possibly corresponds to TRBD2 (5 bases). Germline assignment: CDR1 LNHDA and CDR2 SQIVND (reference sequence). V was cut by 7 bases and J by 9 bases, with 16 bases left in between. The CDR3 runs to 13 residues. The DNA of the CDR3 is TGTGCCAGTAACGGACTTAGTTGGGGTGAGCAGTTCTTC. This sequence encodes CASNGLSWGEQFF.

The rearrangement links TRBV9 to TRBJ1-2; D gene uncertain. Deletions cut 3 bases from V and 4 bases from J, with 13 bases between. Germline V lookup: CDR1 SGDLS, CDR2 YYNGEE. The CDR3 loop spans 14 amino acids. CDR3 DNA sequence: TGTGCCAGCAGCGCAATAGGCGGCTTCTATGGCTACACCTTC. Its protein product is CASSAIGGFYGYTF.

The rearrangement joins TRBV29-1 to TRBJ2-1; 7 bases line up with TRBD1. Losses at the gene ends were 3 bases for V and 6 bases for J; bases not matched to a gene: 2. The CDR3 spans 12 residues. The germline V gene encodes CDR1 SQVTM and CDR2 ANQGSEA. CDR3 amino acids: CSVEQGVNEQFF. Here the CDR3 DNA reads TGCAGCGTTGAGCAGGGGGTCAATGAGCAGTTCTTC.

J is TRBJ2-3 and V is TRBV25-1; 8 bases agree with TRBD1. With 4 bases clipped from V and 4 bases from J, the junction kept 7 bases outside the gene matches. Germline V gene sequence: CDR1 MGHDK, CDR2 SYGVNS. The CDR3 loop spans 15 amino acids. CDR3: CASSVPGQVPDTQYF. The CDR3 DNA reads TGTGCCAGCAGTGTCCCGGGACAGGTCCCAGATACGCAGTATTTT.